This T cell receptor beta chain was sequenced during a study of T cells in Graves' hyperthyroidism and ophthalmopathy. Ten or more counts support this clonotype. It was RNA transcripts that yielded the amplified TCR beta CDR3 regions. The TCR CDR3 was amplified in a first-round RT-PCR using the HTBI primer set. TCRdb independently ran MiXCR on the multiplex PCR reads; one entry per CDR3 protein. The sample shows around 340,000 distinct CDR3 sequences, roughly 17% of them seen only once. Patients between 18 and 65 years old had hyperthyroidism, newly diagnosed and lasting under 2 months. V gave up 3 bases and J gave up 6 bases; unmatched junction bases: 6. The CDR3 loop spans 14 amino acids. Germline-derived CDR1 and CDR2 are MDHEN and SYDVKM.

The sequenced material came from blood. The chain recombines TRBV28 with TRBJ2-3; 7 bases are shared with TRBD2. This sequence originates from a man younger than 40 with Graves' hyperthyroidism. CDR3 bases: TGTGCCAGCAGTTTTTACGCGGGAGCTGATACGCAGTATTTT. Translation: CASSFYAGADTQYF.